The 21 T cell receptor beta chains given below trace back to one sample, sequenced in a study of shared clonotypes between healthy human individuals. The protocol was immunoSEQ multiplex PCR, while the TCRdb copy is restricted to in-frame clones and leaves out a portion. Among some 480,000 clones listed, around 80% were seen once. The sequencing input was PBMCs. The receptors shown here come from a woman in her thirties or forties in good health. Some clones in this sample may be carry-over from other donors' samples.

This clone is a singleton in its sample. The V call is TRBV7-3, the J call TRBJ2-1, with D possibly TRBD1 on 5 matching bases. The CDR3 totals 13 residues. CDR1 is SGHTA, CDR2 FQGTGA, per germline. The V end lost 5 bases, the J end lost 9 bases, and 14 bases lay between the germline ends. In nucleotides, the CDR3 is TGTGCCAGCAGCCCCCAGGGTGGGTTTGAGCAGTTCTTC. This sequence encodes CASSPQGGFEQFF.

Regarding this clone: This CDR3 is also generated by other DNA sequences in the sample. The chain combines TRBV7-3 with TRBJ2-7; the D gene is possibly TRBD2 (5 bases). V lost 1 base, J lost 0 bases, and 7 bases lay in between. The length of the CDR3 is 14 residues. The germline V gene has CDR1 SGHTA and CDR2 FQGTGA. DNA of the CDR3: TGTGCCAGCAGCTTAAGTGGGAGCTCCTACGAGCAGTACTTC. Translated, it gives CASSLSGSSYEQYF.

The rearrangement joins TRBV7-2 to TRBJ2-7; no reliable D call. This CDR3 has 14 residues. Germline-derived CDR1 and CDR2 are SGHTA and FQGNSA. V was clipped by 8 bases and J by 0 bases, with 14 bases between them. CDR3 in DNA: TGTGCCAGCTCGCCCGGGCGGAACTCCTACGAGCAGTACTTC. Its translation is CASSPGRNSYEQYF.

Of note for this clone: The sample carries other DNA sequences with the same CDR3. The V call is TRBV19, the J call TRBJ1-1, with unresolved D. CDR1 and CDR2 from the germline V gene are LNHDA and SQIVND (reference sequence). With 2 bases removed from V and 1 base from J, the gap between germline ends came to 5 bases. The CDR3 loop spans 13 amino acids. In DNA form, the CDR3 reads TGTGCCAGTAGTATACGCGGGAACACTGAAGCTTTCTTT. As protein: CASSIRGNTEAFF.

The chain links TRBV6-5 to TRBJ2-7; 12 nucleotides line up with TRBD2. Per germline, CDR1 MNHEY and CDR2 SVGAGI. The CDR3 is 13 residues long. The V and J ends lost 4 bases and 5 bases, in that order; junction bases with no gene match: 0. The CDR3 sequence is CASSWTSGNEQYF. CDR3 in DNA: TGTGCCAGCAGTTGGACTAGCGGGAACGAGCAGTACTTC.

With respect to this clone: Other nucleotide sequences in the sample specify the same CDR3. The chain carries TRBV5-4 and TRBJ2-1; 8 bases are shared with TRBD2. V was pared by 5 bases and J by 1 base, with 5 bases of the junction left unmatched. This CDR3 has 15 residues. Germline V CDR1 and CDR2: SGHNT, YYREEE (reference sequence). The DNA for the CDR3 is TGTGCCAGCAGTCCCAGCGGGAGTTCCTACAATGAGCAGTTCTTC. Translated, it gives CASSPSGSSYNEQFF.

The DNA for the CDR3 is TGCGCCAGCAGAAGGGACTTAACCAGAACATACGAGCAGTACTTC. It is translated as CASRRDLTRTYEQYF. V is TRBV5-1 and J is TRBJ2-7, with D possibly TRBD2 on 6 matching bases. From germline, CDR1 is SGHRS and CDR2 YFSETQ. V was cut by 5 bases and J by 4 bases, with 19 bases left in between. The CDR3 contains 15 residues.

V usage is TRBV7-9 and J usage is TRBJ1-2; D is unclear. Between the trimmed V and J ends, which lost 1 base and 3 bases, there was a span of 3 bases. The CDR3 loop spans 12 amino acids. Looked up from germline, CDR1 is SEHNR and CDR2 is FQNEAQ (reference sequence). CDR3 in amino acids: CASSLGHYGYTF. CDR3 coding DNA: TGTGCCAGCAGCTTAGGCCACTATGGCTACACCTTC.

V and J are TRBV4-2 and TRBJ2-7; 8 bases agree with TRBD2. V was pared by 0 bases and J by 7 bases, with 14 bases of the junction left unmatched. This CDR3 has 17 amino acids. Germline V CDR1 and CDR2: LGHNA, YNFKEQ. The chain's CDR3 is CASSQDPTGGALGEQYF. In DNA, the CDR3 is TGTGCCAGCAGCCAAGACCCCACGGGAGGGGCCCTCGGTGAGCAGTACTTC.

The chain joins TRBV6-5 to TRBJ2-5; the D is unclear. This CDR3 comprises 15 residues. The V end was cut by 7 bases, the J end by 1 base, with 16 bases between. From germline, CDR1 is MNHEY and CDR2 SVGAGI. The CDR3 is CASTKGRSTQETQYF. The CDR3 bases are TGTGCCAGCACAAAAGGGCGATCAACCCAAGAGACCCAGTACTTC.

The chain employs TRBV7-2 and TRBJ1-2; TRBD1 matches 8 bases. The CDR3 consists of 14 residues. The V segment lost 1 base and the J segment 7 bases; nucleotides outside the gene matches: 5. In germline, CDR1 is SGHTA, CDR2 FQGNSA. In DNA form, the CDR3 reads TGTGCCAGCAGCTTAGGGCGTACAGGGGGTGGCTACACCTTC. Translating gives CASSLGRTGGGYTF.

The V and J genes are TRBV19 and TRBJ1-3, with no clear D. Germline V lookup: CDR1 LNHDA, CDR2 SQIVND (reference sequence). Trimming removed 4 bases at V and 0 bases at J, with 10 bases between. This CDR3 is built from 15 residues. The CDR3 spells CASSTGRSSGNTIYF. CDR3 sequence (DNA): TGTGCCAGTAGTACGGGAAGGTCCTCTGGAAACACCATATATTTT.

The rearrangement links TRBV11-2 to TRBJ2-1; weak D call: TRBD2 (6 bases). Germline CDR1 is SGHAT and CDR2 is FQNNGV. The germline V and J ends were trimmed by 3 bases and 4 bases, with 13 bases remaining between them. This CDR3 spans 15 amino acids. In nucleotides, the CDR3 is TGTGCCAGCAGCTTTTACGAGGGAGGTTACAATGAGCAGTTCTTC. It specifies CASSFYEGGYNEQFF.

CDR3: CASSRWTGKHNEKLFF. As DNA, the CDR3 is TGTGCCAGCAGCCGATGGACAGGGAAGCATAATGAAAAACTGTTTTTT. The genes are TRBV7-6 and TRBJ1-4; 8 bases fit TRBD1. Trimming cost V 5 bases and J 4 bases; bases outside gene matches: 9. CDR3 length equals 16 residues. Germline-derived CDR1 and CDR2 are SGHVS and FNYEAQ.

This clone was seen a single time. The chain links TRBV7-6 to TRBJ2-7, with D perhaps being TRBD1 or TRBD2 (5 bases each). Trimming left V 1 base short and J 3 bases short, with 13 bases between. Germline V gene data show CDR1 as SGHVS and CDR2 as FNYEAQ. This CDR3 spans 15 amino acids. CDR3 loop: CASSLDKGPRYEQYF. As DNA, the CDR3 is TGTGCCAGCAGCTTAGATAAGGGACCCCGCTACGAGCAGTACTTC.

The chain has TRBV27 and TRBJ2-5; TRBD2 aligns across 8 bases. V lost 5 bases and J lost 5; bases outside the gene matches: 7. The germline CDR1 and CDR2 sequences are MNHEY and SMNVEV (reference sequence). This CDR3 is built from 14 residues. The CDR3 here is CASSPRRGGETQYF. The CDR3 nucleotides read TGTGCCAGCAGTCCGAGACGGGGGGGGGAGACCCAGTACTTC.

The chain recombines TRBV4-1 with TRBJ2-5; D is unclear. The CDR3 runs 13 residues. Germline V gene sequence: CDR1 MGHRA, CDR2 YSYEKL. Trimming left V 0 bases short and J 6 bases short, with 8 bases between. The CDR3 spells CASSQEAFQTQYF. The CDR3 bases are TGCGCCAGCAGCCAAGAGGCTTTCCAGACCCAGTACTTC.

The CDR3 spells CASSKLAGIFNEQFF. The CDR3 DNA reads as TGTGCCAGCAGTAAACTAGCGGGAATTTTTAATGAGCAGTTCTTC. The chain joins TRBV25-1 to TRBJ2-1; 10 nucleotides line up with TRBD2. This CDR3 has 15 residues. With 5 bases clipped from V and 7 bases from J, the junction kept 8 bases outside the gene matches. In germline, CDR1 is MGHDK, CDR2 SYGVNS.

A remark on this clone: Its ends do not fully match the called genes, so a read error is possible. The chain couples TRBV5-4 to TRBJ2-7; TRBD1 matches at 7 bases. The germline V gene has CDR1 SGHNT and CDR2 YYREEE (reference sequence). CDR3 length: 11 residues. CDR3 coding DNA: TGTGCCAGCAGCTTGGGTGGGACAGAAAACTTC. It specifies CASSLGGTENF.

The rearrangement joins TRBV11-2 to TRBJ2-7; D is unclear. The CDR3 covers 14 residues. Trimming left V 0 bases short and J 2 bases short, with 8 bases between. The germline V gene encodes CDR1 SGHAT and CDR2 FQNNGV. The CDR3 here is CASSLDFGAYEQYF. The DNA for the CDR3 is TGTGCCAGCAGCTTAGATTTCGGCGCCTACGAGCAGTACTTC.

The rearrangement uses TRBV28 and TRBJ1-1; D not certain. Trimming stripped 6 bases from V and 5 bases from J, with 13 bases between. The CDR3 consists of 13 residues. Germline V gives CDR1 MDHEN, CDR2 SYDVKM. CDR3 region: CASRVGKETEAFF. The CDR3 nucleotides read TGTGCCAGCAGGGTAGGGAAGGAGACTGAAGCTTTCTTT.